This entry is about one T cell receptor beta chain. As the CDR3 is not closed by the conserved phenylalanine or tryptophan, this likely results from a read error. The V gene's germline CDR1 is SGDLS and CDR2 YYNGEE. The trim removed 4 bases at V and 2 bases at J, leaving 6 bases unmatched. CDR3 length equals 14 residues. This record comes from a study of Graves' ophthalmopathy and Graves' hyperthyroidism. Clinicians made diagnoses from clinical symptoms, serum thyroxine, TRAb, thyroid ultrasound and orbital computed tomography. TCR beta CDR3 regions were amplified from RNA transcripts. The workflow started with a first-round RT-PCR run with HTBI primers and then moved on to a second-round multiplex PCR. TCRdb reanalysed the multiplex PCR reads using MiXCR and keeps one entry per CDR3 protein. The data hold approximately 700,000 distinct CDR3 sequences, with around 40% observed a single time.

This clonotype was obtained from an adult man with Graves' ophthalmopathy. The chain employs TRBV9 and TRBJ2-7; 7 bases fit TRBD1. The material sequenced was peripheral blood. The CDR3 sequence is CASSLQGSTYEQYL. Here the CDR3 DNA reads TGTGCCAGCAGCTTACAGGGGAGCACCTACGAGCAGTACCTC.